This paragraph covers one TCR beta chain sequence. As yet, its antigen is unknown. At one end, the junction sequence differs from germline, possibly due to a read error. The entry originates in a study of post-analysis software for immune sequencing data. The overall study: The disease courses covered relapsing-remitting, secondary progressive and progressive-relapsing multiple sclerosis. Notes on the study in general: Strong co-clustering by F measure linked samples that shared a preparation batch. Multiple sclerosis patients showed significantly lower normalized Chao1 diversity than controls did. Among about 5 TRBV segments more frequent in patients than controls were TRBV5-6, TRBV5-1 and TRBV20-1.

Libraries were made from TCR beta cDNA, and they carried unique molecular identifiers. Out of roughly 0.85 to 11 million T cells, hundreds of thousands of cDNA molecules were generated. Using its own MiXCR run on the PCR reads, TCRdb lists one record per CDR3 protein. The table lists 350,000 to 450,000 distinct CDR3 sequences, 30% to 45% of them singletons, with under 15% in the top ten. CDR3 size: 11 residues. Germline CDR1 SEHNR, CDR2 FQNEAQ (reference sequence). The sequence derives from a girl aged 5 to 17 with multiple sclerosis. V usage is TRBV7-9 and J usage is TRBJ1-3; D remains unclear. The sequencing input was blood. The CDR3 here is CASSLGNTVYF. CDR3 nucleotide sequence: TGTGCCAGCAGCCTTGGAAACACCGTATATTTT.